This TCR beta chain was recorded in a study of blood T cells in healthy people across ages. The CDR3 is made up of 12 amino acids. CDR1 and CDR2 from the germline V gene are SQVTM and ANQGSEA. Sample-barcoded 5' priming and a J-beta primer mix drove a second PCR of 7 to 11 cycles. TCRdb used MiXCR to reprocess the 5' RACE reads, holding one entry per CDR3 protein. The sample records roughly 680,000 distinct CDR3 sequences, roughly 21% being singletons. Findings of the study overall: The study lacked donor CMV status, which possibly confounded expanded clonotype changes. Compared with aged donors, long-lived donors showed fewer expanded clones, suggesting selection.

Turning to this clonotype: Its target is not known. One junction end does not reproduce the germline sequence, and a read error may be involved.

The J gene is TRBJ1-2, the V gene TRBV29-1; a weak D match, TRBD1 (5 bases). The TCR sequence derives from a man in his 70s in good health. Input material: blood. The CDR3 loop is CSVVGGNHGYTF. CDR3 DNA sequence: TGCAGCGTTGTGGGGGGTAACCATGGCTACACCTTC.